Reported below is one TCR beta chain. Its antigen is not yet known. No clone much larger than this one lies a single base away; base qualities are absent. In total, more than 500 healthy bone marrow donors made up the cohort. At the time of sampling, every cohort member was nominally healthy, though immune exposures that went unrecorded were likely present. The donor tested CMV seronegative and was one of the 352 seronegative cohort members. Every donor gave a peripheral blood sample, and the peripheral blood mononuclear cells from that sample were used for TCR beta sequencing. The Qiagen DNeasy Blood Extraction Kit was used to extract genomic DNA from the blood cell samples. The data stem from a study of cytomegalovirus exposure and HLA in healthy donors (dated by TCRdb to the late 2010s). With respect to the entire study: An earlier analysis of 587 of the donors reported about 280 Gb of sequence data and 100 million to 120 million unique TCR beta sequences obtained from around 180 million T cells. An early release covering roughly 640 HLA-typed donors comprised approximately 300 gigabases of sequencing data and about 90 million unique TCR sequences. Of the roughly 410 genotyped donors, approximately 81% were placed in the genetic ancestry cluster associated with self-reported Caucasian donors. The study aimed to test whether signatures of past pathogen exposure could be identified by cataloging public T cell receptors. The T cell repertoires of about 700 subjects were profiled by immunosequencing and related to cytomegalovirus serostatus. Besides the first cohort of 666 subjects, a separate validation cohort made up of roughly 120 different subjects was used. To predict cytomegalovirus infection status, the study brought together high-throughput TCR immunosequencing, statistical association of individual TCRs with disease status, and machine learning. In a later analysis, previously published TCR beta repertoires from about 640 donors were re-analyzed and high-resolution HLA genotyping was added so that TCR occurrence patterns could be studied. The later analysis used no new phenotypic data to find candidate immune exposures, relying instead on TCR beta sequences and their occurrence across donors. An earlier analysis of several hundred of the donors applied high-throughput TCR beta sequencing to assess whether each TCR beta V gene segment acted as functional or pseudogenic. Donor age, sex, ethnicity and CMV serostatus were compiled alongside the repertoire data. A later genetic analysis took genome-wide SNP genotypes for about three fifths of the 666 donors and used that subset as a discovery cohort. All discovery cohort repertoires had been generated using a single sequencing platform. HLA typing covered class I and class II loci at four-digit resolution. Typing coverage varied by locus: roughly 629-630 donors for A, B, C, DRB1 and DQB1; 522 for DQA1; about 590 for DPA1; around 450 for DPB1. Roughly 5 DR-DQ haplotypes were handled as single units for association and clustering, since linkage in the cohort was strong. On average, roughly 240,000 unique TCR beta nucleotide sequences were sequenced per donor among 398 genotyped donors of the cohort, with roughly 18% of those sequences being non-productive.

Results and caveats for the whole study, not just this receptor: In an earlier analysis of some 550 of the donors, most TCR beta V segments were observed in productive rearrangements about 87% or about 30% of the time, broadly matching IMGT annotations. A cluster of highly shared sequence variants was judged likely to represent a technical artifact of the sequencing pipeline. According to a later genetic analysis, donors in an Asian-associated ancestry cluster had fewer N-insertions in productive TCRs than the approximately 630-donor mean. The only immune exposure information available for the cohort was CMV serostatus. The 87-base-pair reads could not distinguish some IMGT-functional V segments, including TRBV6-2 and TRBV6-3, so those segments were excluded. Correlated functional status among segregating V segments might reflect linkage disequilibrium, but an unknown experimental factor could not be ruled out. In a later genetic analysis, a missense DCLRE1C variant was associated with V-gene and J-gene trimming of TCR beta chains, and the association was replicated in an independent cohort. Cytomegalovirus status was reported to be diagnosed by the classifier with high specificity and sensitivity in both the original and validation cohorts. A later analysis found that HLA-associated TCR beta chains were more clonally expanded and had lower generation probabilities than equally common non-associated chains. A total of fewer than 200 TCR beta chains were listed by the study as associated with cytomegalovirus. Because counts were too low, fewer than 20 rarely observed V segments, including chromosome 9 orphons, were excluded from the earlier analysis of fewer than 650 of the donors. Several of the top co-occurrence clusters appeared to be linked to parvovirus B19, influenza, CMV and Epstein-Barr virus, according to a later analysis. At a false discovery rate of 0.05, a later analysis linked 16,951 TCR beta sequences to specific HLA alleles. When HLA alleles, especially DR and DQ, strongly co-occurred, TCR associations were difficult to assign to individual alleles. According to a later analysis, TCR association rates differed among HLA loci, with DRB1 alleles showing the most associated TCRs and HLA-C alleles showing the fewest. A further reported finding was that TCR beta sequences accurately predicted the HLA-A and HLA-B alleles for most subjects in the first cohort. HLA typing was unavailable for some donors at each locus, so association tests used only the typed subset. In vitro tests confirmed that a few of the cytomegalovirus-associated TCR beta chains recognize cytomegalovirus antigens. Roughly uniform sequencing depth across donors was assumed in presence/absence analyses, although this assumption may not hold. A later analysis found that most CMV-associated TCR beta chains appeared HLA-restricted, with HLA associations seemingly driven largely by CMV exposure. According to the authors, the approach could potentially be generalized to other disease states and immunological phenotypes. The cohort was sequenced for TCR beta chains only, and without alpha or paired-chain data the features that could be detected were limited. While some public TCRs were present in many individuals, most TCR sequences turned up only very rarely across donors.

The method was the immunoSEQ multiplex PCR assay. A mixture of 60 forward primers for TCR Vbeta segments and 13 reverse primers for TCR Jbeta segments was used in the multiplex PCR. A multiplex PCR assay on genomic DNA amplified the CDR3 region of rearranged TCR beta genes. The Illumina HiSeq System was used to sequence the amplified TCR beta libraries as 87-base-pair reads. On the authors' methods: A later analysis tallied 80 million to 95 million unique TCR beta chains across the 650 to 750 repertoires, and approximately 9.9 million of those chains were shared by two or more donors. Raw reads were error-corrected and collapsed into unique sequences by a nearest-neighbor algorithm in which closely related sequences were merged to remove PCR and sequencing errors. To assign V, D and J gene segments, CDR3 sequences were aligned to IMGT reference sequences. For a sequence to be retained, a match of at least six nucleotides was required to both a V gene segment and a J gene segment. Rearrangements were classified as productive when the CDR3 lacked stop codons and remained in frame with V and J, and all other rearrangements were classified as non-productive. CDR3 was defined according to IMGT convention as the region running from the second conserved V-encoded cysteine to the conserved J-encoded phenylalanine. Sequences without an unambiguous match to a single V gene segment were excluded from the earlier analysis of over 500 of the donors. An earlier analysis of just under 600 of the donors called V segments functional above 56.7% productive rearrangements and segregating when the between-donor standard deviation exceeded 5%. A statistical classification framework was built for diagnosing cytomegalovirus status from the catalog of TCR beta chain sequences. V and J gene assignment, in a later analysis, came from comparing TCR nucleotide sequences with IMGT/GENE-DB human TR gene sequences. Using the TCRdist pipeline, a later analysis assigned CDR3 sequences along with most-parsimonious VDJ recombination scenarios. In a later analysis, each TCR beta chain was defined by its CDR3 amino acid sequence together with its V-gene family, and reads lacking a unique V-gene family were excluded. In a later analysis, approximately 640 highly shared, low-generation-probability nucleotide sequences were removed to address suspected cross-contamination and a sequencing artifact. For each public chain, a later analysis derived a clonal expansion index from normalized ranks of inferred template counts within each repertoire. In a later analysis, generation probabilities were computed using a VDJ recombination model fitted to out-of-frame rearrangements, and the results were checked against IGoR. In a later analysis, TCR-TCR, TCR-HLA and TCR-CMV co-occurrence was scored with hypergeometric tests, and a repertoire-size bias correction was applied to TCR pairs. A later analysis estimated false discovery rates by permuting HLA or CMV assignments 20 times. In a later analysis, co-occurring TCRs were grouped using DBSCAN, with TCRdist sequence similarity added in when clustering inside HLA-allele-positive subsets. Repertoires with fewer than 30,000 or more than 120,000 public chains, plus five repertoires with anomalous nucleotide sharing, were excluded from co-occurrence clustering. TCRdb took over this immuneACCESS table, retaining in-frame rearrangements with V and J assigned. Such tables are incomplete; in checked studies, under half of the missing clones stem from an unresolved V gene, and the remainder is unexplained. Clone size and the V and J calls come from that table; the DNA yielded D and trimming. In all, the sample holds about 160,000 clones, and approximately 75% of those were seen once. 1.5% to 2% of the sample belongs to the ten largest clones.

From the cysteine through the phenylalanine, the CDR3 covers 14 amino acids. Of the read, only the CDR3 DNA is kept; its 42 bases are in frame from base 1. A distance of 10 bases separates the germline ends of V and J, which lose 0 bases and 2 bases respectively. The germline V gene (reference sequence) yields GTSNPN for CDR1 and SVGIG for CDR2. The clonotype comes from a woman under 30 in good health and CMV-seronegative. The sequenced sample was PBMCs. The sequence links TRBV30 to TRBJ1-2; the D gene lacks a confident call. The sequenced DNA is TGTGCCTGGAGTGTAAGCGGCGGGAACTATGGCTACACCTTC. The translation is CAWSVSGGNYGYTF.